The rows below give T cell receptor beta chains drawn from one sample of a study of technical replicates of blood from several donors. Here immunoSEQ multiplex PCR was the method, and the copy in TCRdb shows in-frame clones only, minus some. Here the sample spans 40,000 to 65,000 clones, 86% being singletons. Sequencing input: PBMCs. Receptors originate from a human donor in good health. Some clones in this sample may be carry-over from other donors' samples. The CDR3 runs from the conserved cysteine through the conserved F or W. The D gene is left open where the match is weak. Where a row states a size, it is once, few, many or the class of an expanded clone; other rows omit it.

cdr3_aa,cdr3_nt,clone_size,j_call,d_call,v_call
CASSPRTSTKQYF,TGTGCCAGCAGCCCCCGGACAAGTACAAAGCAGTACTTC,NA,TRBJ2-7,NA,TRBV27
CASSPGGGNYGYTF,TGTGCCAGCAGCCCTGGGGGGGGGAACTATGGCTACACCTTC,NA,TRBJ1-2,NA,TRBV5-4
CASSRDIAGGTSSYEQYF,TGTGCCAGCAGCCGTGATATAGCGGGAGGGACGAGCTCCTACGAGCAGTACTTC,NA,TRBJ2-7,TRBD2,TRBV7-2
CASSLGRGSSYEQYF,TGTGCCAGCAGCTTAGGAAGGGGATCGTCCTACGAGCAGTACTTC,NA,TRBJ2-7,NA,TRBV13
CASSQQGEGTDTQYF,TGCGCCAGCAGCCAACAGGGGGAGGGCACAGATACGCAGTATTTT,NA,TRBJ2-3,NA,TRBV4-3
CASSPLSGTEAFF,TGTGCCAGCTCACCACTATCCGGGACTGAAGCTTTCTTT,NA,TRBJ1-1,NA,TRBV18
CASSLTAGNYGYTF,TGTGCCAGCAGCTTAACGGCCGGGAACTATGGCTACACCTTC,NA,TRBJ1-2,NA,TRBV7-3
CASSFSGLAGLEQFF,TGTGCCAGCAGTTTCTCGGGACTAGCGGGCCTCGAGCAGTTCTTC,NA,TRBJ2-1,TRBD2,TRBV28
CASTAGADYGYTF,TGTGCCAGCACCGCTGGGGCGGATTATGGCTACACCTTC,NA,TRBJ1-2,NA,TRBV6-6
CSVEGRDSNTGELFF,TGCAGCGTTGAAGGCCGGGACAGCAACACCGGGGAGCTGTTTTTT,NA,TRBJ2-2,TRBD1,TRBV29-1
CASSQGRGAPTEAFF,TGCGCCAGCAGCCAAGGTCGGGGGGCGCCTACTGAAGCTTTCTTT,NA,TRBJ1-1,NA,TRBV4-1
CASSLILQGDYTGELFF,TGCGCCAGCAGCTTGATCCTGCAGGGGGATTACACCGGGGAGCTGTTTTTT,NA,TRBJ2-2,TRBD1,TRBV5-1
CASSMPGQEYTGELFF,TGTGCCAGCAGCATGCCGGGACAGGAATACACCGGGGAGCTGTTTTTT,NA,TRBJ2-2,TRBD1,TRBV7-2
CASSLGQRNQPQHF,TGTGCCAGCAGCTTAGGACAGAGGAATCAGCCCCAGCATTTT,NA,TRBJ1-5,NA,TRBV5-6
CSAERHEQFF,TGCAGTGCTGAGCGCCATGAGCAGTTCTTC,NA,TRBJ2-1,NA,TRBV20-1
CASSSPLDRYNEQFF,TGTGCCAGCAGCTCCCCTCTCGACAGATACAATGAGCAGTTCTTC,NA,TRBJ2-1,NA,TRBV7-9
CASSLLSGEEAFF,TGTGCCAGCAGCTTATTGAGCGGGGAAGAAGCTTTCTTT,NA,TRBJ1-1,NA,TRBV7-3
CASSEVGESTEAFF,TGTGCCAGCAGTGAAGTGGGAGAAAGCACTGAAGCTTTCTTT,NA,TRBJ1-1,NA,TRBV2
CASSTNYRGRREKLFF,TGTGCCAGCAGTACAAACTACAGGGGGCGGCGTGAAAAACTGTTTTTT,NA,TRBJ1-4,TRBD1,TRBV28
CASSLVSSYGYTF,TGTGCCAGCAGCTTAGTCTCCAGCTATGGCTACACCTTC,few,TRBJ1-2,NA,TRBV7-2
CASSLDSEQFF,TGTGCCAGCAGCTTAGATAGTGAGCAGTTCTTC,NA,TRBJ2-1,NA,TRBV7-6
CASSLGGGPTEAFF,TGTGCCAGCAGCTTAGGAGGGGGACCCACTGAAGCTTTCTTT,NA,TRBJ1-1,NA,TRBV7-6
CASSLGKGLVFAGELFF,TGCGCCAGCAGCCTGGGAAAGGGACTTGTCTTTGCCGGGGAGCTGTTTTTT,NA,TRBJ2-2,NA,TRBV4-3
CASSELQGHGGGQPQHF,TGTGCCAGCAGTGAATTGCAGGGGCATGGGGGCGGACAGCCCCAGCATTTT,NA,TRBJ1-5,NA,TRBV2
CASSGDRVDTQYF,TGTGCCAGCAGCGGTGACAGGGTGGATACGCAGTATTTT,NA,TRBJ2-3,TRBD1,TRBV7-8
CASSFSGGETQYF,TGTGCCAGCAGCTTTAGCGGGGGGGAGACCCAGTACTTC,NA,TRBJ2-5,TRBD2,TRBV7-2
CTSSQDPPKAGGPENEQFF,TGCACCAGCAGCCAAGACCCACCAAAAGCGGGGGGGCCGGAAAATGAGCAGTTCTTC,few,TRBJ2-1,NA,TRBV1
CASSYSTGKKLFF,TGTGCCAGCAGTTACTCGACAGGAAAAAAACTGTTTTTT,once,TRBJ1-4,NA,TRBV7-2
CASSLDGTGAIRQYF,TGCGCCAGCAGCTTGGACGGGACAGGGGCGATTAGGCAGTACTTC,NA,TRBJ2-7,TRBD1,TRBV5-1
CASSSVSYEQYF,TGTGCCAGCAGCTCGGTTTCCTACGAGCAGTACTTC,NA,TRBJ2-7,NA,TRBV7-6
CASSLDAGGEETQYF,TGTGCCAGCAGCTTAGACGCGGGGGGTGAAGAGACCCAGTACTTC,NA,TRBJ2-5,TRBD2,TRBV7-6
CASSEVRGPYEQYF,TGTGCCAGCAGTGAAGTCAGGGGGCCTTACGAGCAGTACTTC,NA,TRBJ2-7,TRBD1,TRBV2
CASRTTGGAHSPLHF,TGTGCCAGCAGAACGACAGGGGGCGCTCATTCACCCCTCCACTTT,once,TRBJ1-6,TRBD1,TRBV6-5
CASSQVSLSSYEQYF,TGTGCCAGCAGCCAGGTTTCGCTGAGCTCCTACGAGCAGTACTTC,once,TRBJ2-7,NA,TRBV5-6
CAISQTDTQYF,TGTGCCATCAGTCAGACAGATACGCAGTATTTT,NA,TRBJ2-3,NA,TRBV10-3
CASSPDSLWTEAFF,TGCGCCAGCAGCCCCGACAGTTTGTGGACTGAAGCTTTCTTT,few,TRBJ1-1,NA,TRBV5-1
CASSNLQDLYGYTF,TGCGCCAGCAGCAACTTACAGGACCTCTATGGCTACACCTTC,NA,TRBJ1-2,NA,TRBV4-3
CASSQDLRQPQHF,TGCGCCAGCAGCCAAGATCTGAGGCAGCCCCAGCATTTT,few,TRBJ1-5,NA,TRBV4-1
CASSAGENNSPLHF,TGCGCCAGCAGTGCCGGGGAGAATAATTCACCCCTCCACTTT,NA,TRBJ1-6,NA,TRBV5-1
CASSPTTTGNDGYTF,TGTGCCAGCAGCCCAACTACCACAGGGAATGATGGCTACACCTTC,NA,TRBJ1-2,NA,TRBV7-9
CASSFNRGQETQYF,TGTGCCAGCAGCTTCAACAGGGGGCAGGAGACCCAGTACTTC,few,TRBJ2-5,TRBD1,TRBV7-2
CASSSRDISYEQYF,TGCGCCAGCAGCTCCCGGGACATCTCCTACGAGCAGTACTTC,NA,TRBJ2-7,NA,TRBV5-1
CSVVLSGRGRNEQFF,TGCAGCGTTGTTTTATCGGGGCGGGGACGCAATGAGCAGTTCTTC,NA,TRBJ2-1,NA,TRBV29-1
CATSWTGTDTQYF,TGTGCCACCAGTTGGACAGGCACAGATACGCAGTATTTT,NA,TRBJ2-3,NA,TRBV14
CASSLRGFGTEAFF,TGTGCCAGCAGCTTACGGGGTTTCGGCACTGAAGCTTTCTTT,once,TRBJ1-1,NA,TRBV7-3
CASPQGEQYF,TGCGCCAGTCCGCAGGGTGAGCAGTACTTC,NA,TRBJ2-7,NA,TRBV4-3
CASSQDSGGTDLKPQHF,TGCGCCAGCAGCCAAGATTCGGGGGGCACCGATTTGAAGCCCCAGCATTTT,NA,TRBJ1-5,NA,TRBV4-1
CASSQDLGEQPQHF,TGCGCCAGCAGCCAAGATCTAGGGGAACAGCCCCAGCATTTT,NA,TRBJ1-5,NA,TRBV4-3
CASSSPGQGLFYNEQFF,TGTGCCAGCAGCTCACCGGGACAGGGTTTGTTTTACAATGAGCAGTTCTTC,NA,TRBJ2-1,TRBD1,TRBV7-9
CASSEGGEAYEQYF,TGTGCCAGCAGTGAAGGGGGGGAAGCCTACGAGCAGTACTTC,medium-sized,TRBJ2-7,NA,TRBV6-1
CATSRDAVGSNEQFF,TGTGCCACCAGCAGAGACGCTGTCGGGTCCAATGAGCAGTTCTTC,NA,TRBJ2-1,NA,TRBV15
CASGLLPAVTGELFF,TGTGCTAGTGGTTTGCTACCGGCGGTCACCGGGGAGCTGTTTTTT,once,TRBJ2-2,NA,TRBV12-5
CASSDALLATSYNEQFF,TGTGCCAGCAGTGACGCCCTTCTAGCGACCTCCTACAATGAGCAGTTCTTC,NA,TRBJ2-1,NA,TRBV6-1
CASTQSLPLYGYTF,TGTGCCAGCACACAGTCTCTACCCCTCTATGGCTACACCTTC,NA,TRBJ1-2,NA,TRBV2
CASRNLDRKHYGYTF,TGTGCCAGCAGAAATCTCGACAGGAAACACTATGGCTACACCTTC,NA,TRBJ1-2,NA,TRBV6-5
CASSLYRDTLYEQYF,TGTGCCAGCAGTTTATACAGGGATACCCTATACGAGCAGTACTTC,NA,TRBJ2-7,NA,TRBV27
CASSFFGGAGTGELFF,TGTGCCAGCAGCTTCTTCGGGGGGGCTGGGACCGGGGAGCTGTTTTTT,NA,TRBJ2-2,TRBD2,TRBV5-4
CASTVAGGHYEQYF,TGTGCCAGTACAGTGGCGGGAGGACACTACGAGCAGTACTTC,NA,TRBJ2-7,TRBD2,TRBV19
CASSQTGYEQYF,TGTGCCAGCAGTCAAACCGGTTACGAGCAGTACTTC,NA,TRBJ2-7,NA,TRBV6-5